Below are 23 T cell receptor beta chains sequenced from a single sample in a study of technical replicates of blood from a few donors. The repertoire was sequenced with immunoSEQ multiplex PCR; TCRdb's copy has only in-frame clones and lacks some. The sample carries 40,000 to 60,000 clones, 80% to 95% recorded once. The specimen was PBMCs. The receptors shown here come from a human donor in good health. Some clones in this sample may be carry-over from other donors' samples.

J is TRBJ2-2 and V is TRBV11-2; D gene unclear. Germline-derived CDR1 and CDR2 are SGHAT and FQNNGV. This CDR3 region has 12 residues. V gave up 3 bases and J gave up 7 bases, with 6 bases separating them. The CDR3 here is CASSFRNGELFF. The CDR3 nucleotides read TGTGCCAGCAGCTTCCGTAACGGGGAGCTGTTTTTT.

By frequency in the sample, this clone is medium-sized. The V gene is TRBV6-5, the J gene TRBJ1-1, with 7 bases that match TRBD1. The CDR3 consists of 15 residues. Germline loops: CDR1 MNHEY, CDR2 SVGAGI. The V and J ends lost 4 bases and 0 bases, in that order; junction bases with no gene match: 5. CDR3 nucleotide sequence: TGTGCCAGCAGTTTTACCGGGACAGTGAACACTGAAGCTTTCTTT. It codes for CASSFTGTVNTEAFF.

This chain links TRBV4-3 with TRBJ1-4; D ambiguous. The CDR3 is 14 amino acids. Germline-derived CDR1 and CDR2 are LGHNA and YSLEER. With 0 bases removed from V and 8 bases from J, the gap between germline ends came to 10 bases. Here the CDR3 reads CASSQDGGREKLFF. CDR3 nucleotides: TGCGCCAGCAGCCAAGATGGTGGTCGGGAAAAACTGTTTTTT.

The chain employs TRBV25-1 and TRBJ2-3; unclear D gene. The V end was cut by 3 bases, the J end by 4 bases, with 14 bases between. Per germline, CDR1 MGHDK and CDR2 SYGVNS. This CDR3 is built from 15 residues. CDR3 region: CASSDWAVSADTQYF. CDR3 nucleotides: TGTGCCAGCAGTGATTGGGCAGTATCCGCAGATACGCAGTATTTT.

This chain uses TRBV6-6 with TRBJ2-2; 7 bases line up with TRBD1. With V trimmed by 2 bases and J by 3 bases, 3 bases remained unmatched. This CDR3 contains 15 residues. Looked up from germline, CDR1 is MNHNY and CDR2 is SVGAGI (reference sequence). CDR3 sequence: CASSYRQGDTGELFF. Here the CDR3 DNA reads TGTGCCAGCAGTTACCGGCAGGGGGACACCGGGGAGCTGTTTTTT.

This chain links TRBV6-5 with TRBJ2-5, with TRBD2 as a possible D gene (6 bases). The V end was cut by 5 bases, the J end by 2 bases, with 12 bases between. Germline V CDR1 and CDR2: MNHEY, SVGAGI. The CDR3 spans 14 residues. The CDR3 DNA reads TGTGCCAGCAGTCCGGGACTCTTACAAGAGACCCAGTACTTC. It specifies CASSPGLLQETQYF.

This chain uses TRBV19 with TRBJ1-5, with 9 positions matching TRBD1. Germline V gives CDR1 LNHDA, CDR2 SQIVND (reference sequence). CDR3 length: 15 amino acids. V lost 3 bases, J lost 1 base, and 1 base stayed unmatched. CDR3 sequence: CASSIDRGSNQPQHF. CDR3 nucleotide sequence: TGTGCCAGTAGTATTGACAGGGGGAGCAATCAGCCCCAGCATTTT.

This chain links TRBV5-1 with TRBJ1-2; 8 positions agree with TRBD1. The CDR3 sequence is 17 residues long. Germline V gene data show CDR1 as SGHRS and CDR2 as YFSETQ. V was clipped by 2 bases and J by 6 bases; unmatched bases: 15. This chain's CDR3 is CASSFQSPDRGYDGYTF. In DNA form, the CDR3 reads TGCGCCAGCAGCTTTCAATCTCCTGACAGGGGCTACGATGGCTACACCTTC.

V usage is TRBV7-3 and J usage is TRBJ2-3; perhaps TRBD2 as D (5 bases). Germline values: CDR1 SGHTA, CDR2 FQGTGA. V lost 0 bases to trimming and J lost 0 bases, with 10 bases between them. The CDR3 totals 16 residues. CDR3: CASSLTSRESTDTQYF. The CDR3 region has the DNA TGTGCCAGCAGCTTAACGAGTCGGGAAAGCACAGATACGCAGTATTTT.

The J gene is TRBJ2-1, the V gene TRBV7-6; TRBD2 agrees at 7 bases. Germline V lookup: CDR1 SGHVS, CDR2 FNYEAQ. The ends lost 4 bases at V and 0 bases at J; junction bases unmatched: 12. The CDR3 extends over 18 amino acids. CDR3 residues: CASSSSWEIAGSYNEQFF. CDR3 in DNA: TGTGCCAGCAGCTCCTCCTGGGAGATAGCGGGCTCCTACAATGAGCAGTTCTTC.

The genes are TRBV28 and TRBJ2-7, with 8 bases identical to TRBD1. The CDR3 is 14 residues long. From germline, CDR1 is MDHEN and CDR2 SYDVKM. Trimming removed 5 bases from V and 1 base from J; junction bases left unmatched: 4. CDR3 in amino acids: CASSQTGVSYEQYF. In DNA, the CDR3 is TGTGCCAGCAGTCAGACAGGGGTATCCTACGAGCAGTACTTC. The full variable domain, rest sourced from reference TRBV28 and TRBJ2-7, is DVKVTQSSRYLVKRTGEKVFLECVQDMDHENMFWYRQDPGLGLRLIYFSYDVKMKEKGDIPEGYSVSREKKERFSLILESASTNQTSMYLCASSQTGVSYEQYFGPGTRLTVT.

This sequence joins TRBV11-2 and TRBJ2-7, with 7 nucleotides matching TRBD2. After removal of 0 bases from V and 0 bases from J, the junction contained 5 bases not matched to a gene. Germline lookup yields CDR1 SGHAT and CDR2 FQNNGV. This CDR3 is built from 16 residues. The CDR3, as DNA: TGTGCCAGCAGCTTAGATCGAGCTAGCGGCTCCTACGAGCAGTACTTC. Residues: CASSLDRASGSYEQYF.

This sequence joins TRBV5-4 and TRBJ2-7, with D hard to call. Germline CDR1 SGHNT, CDR2 YYREEE (reference sequence). The CDR3 covers 15 residues. V was shortened by 0 bases and J by 0 bases, with 10 bases between the two germline ends. CDR3 protein: CASSLDAGYSYEQYF. As DNA, the CDR3 is TGTGCCAGCAGCTTGGATGCAGGATACTCCTACGAGCAGTACTTC.

The chain uses TRBV6-1 and TRBJ2-7, with D possibly TRBD2 on 5 matching bases. Trimming took 5 bases from V and 0 from J, leaving 14 bases between them. Germline CDR1 is MNHNS and CDR2 is SASEGT. This CDR3 is built from 15 residues. The CDR3 sequence: CASSFQEASSYEQYF. Here the CDR3 DNA reads TGTGCCAGCAGTTTCCAGGAGGCTAGCTCCTACGAGCAGTACTTC.

V and J are TRBV7-3 and TRBJ2-1, with D maybe TRBD2 (6 bases). CDR1 and CDR2 (germline): SGHTA, FQGTGA. The ends were cut back, 3 bases at V and 5 bases at J, with 8 bases in the middle. The CDR3 loop spans 13 amino acids. CDR3 DNA: TGTGCCAGCAGCTTGACTAGAAACAATGAGCAGTTCTTC. This encodes CASSLTRNNEQFF.

This clone was seen a few times. The V gene is TRBV10-3, the J gene TRBJ1-1; 8 positions match TRBD1. This CDR3 has 13 residues. Unmatched junction bases numbered 9, after V lost 11 bases and J lost 4 bases. Germline V lookup: CDR1 ENHRY, CDR2 SYGVKD. The CDR3 protein is CACKGQGATEAFF. In DNA form, the CDR3 reads TGTGCCTGTAAAGGGCAGGGGGCCACTGAAGCTTTCTTT.

The chain couples TRBV5-4 to TRBJ2-5; D is uncertain. CDR1 is SGHNT, CDR2 YYREEE, per germline (reference sequence). CDR3 length equals 16 residues. The germline V and J ends were trimmed by 1 base and 5 bases, with 18 bases remaining between them. The CDR3 coding sequence is TGTGCCAGCAGCTTGTTCTCACCGGGTGTTTTGGAGACCCAGTACTTC. Amino acid sequence: CASSLFSPGVLETQYF. Filled out from reference TRBV5-4 and TRBJ2-5, the complete variable domain reads ETGVTQSPTHLIKTRGQQVTLRCSSQSGHNTVSWYQQALGQGPQFIFQYYREEENGRGNFPPRFSGLQFPNYSSELNVNALELDDSALYLCASSLFSPGVLETQYFGPGTRLLVL.

The V and J genes are TRBV7-2 and TRBJ1-1; 8 bases are a match to TRBD1. Trimming cost V 4 bases and J 1 base; bases outside gene matches: 2. Germline V CDR1 and CDR2: SGHTA, FQGNSA. CDR3 size: 14 residues. This CDR3 reads CASSWGQANTEAFF. The CDR3 DNA reads TGTGCCAGCAGCTGGGGACAGGCGAACACTGAAGCTTTCTTT.

V and J are TRBV5-1 and TRBJ2-2; D is uncertain. Trimming took 2 bases from V and 4 from J, leaving 12 bases between them. This CDR3 spans 15 amino acids. Germline assignment: CDR1 SGHRS and CDR2 YFSETQ. The CDR3 spells CASSFNPESTGELFF. The DNA of the CDR3 is TGCGCCAGCAGCTTTAACCCAGAAAGCACCGGGGAGCTGTTTTTT.

The chain recombines TRBV9 with TRBJ2-3; no clear D. The CDR3 spans 14 residues. Germline assignment: CDR1 SGDLS and CDR2 YYNGEE. V dropped 0 bases and J dropped 0 bases, with 5 bases sitting between them. The CDR3 here is CASSVVGSTDTQYF. As DNA, the CDR3 is TGTGCCAGCAGCGTAGTGGGCAGCACAGATACGCAGTATTTT.

This chain connects TRBV5-6 to TRBJ1-3, with D unresolved. The ends were cut back, 4 bases at V and 0 bases at J, with 11 bases in the middle. The CDR3 spans 15 residues. The germline CDR1 and CDR2 sequences are SGHDT and YYEEEE. In DNA form, the CDR3 reads TGTGCCAGCAGCGCCACATATTTCTCTGGAAACACCATATATTTT. Its protein product is CASSATYFSGNTIYF.

V gene TRBV18 combines with J gene TRBJ1-1, with TRBD1 matching over 12 bases. Per the germline V gene, CDR1 is KGHSH and CDR2 is LQKENI. With V trimmed by 3 bases and J by 4 bases, 3 bases remained unmatched. The CDR3 has 15 amino acids. CDR3 nucleotides: TGTGCCAGCTCACCCCGGGACAGGGGGCTCACTGAAGCTTTCTTT. Its protein is CASSPRDRGLTEAFF.

The J gene is TRBJ2-5, the V gene TRBV11-2, with a possible D match to TRBD2 (5 bases). This CDR3 is built from 13 residues. The germline V gene has CDR1 SGHAT and CDR2 FQNNGV. V was clipped by 5 bases and J by 2 bases, with 9 bases between them. The CDR3, as DNA: TGTGCCAGCAGCCGGGGAGAGCAAGAGACCCAGTACTTC. This codes for CASSRGEQETQYF.